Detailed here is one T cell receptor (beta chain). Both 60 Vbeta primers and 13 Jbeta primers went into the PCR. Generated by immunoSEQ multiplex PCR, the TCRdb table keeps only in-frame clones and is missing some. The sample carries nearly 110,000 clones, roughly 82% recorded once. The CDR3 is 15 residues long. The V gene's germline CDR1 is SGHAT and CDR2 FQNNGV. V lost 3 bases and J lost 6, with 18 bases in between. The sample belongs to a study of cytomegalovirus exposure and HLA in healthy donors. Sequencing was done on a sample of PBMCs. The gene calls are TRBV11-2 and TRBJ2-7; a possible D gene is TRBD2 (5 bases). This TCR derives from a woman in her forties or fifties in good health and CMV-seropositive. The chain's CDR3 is CASSFEGLRGLEQYF. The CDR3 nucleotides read TGTGCCAGCAGCTTCGAAGGGCTTCGAGGGCTCGAGCAGTACTTC.